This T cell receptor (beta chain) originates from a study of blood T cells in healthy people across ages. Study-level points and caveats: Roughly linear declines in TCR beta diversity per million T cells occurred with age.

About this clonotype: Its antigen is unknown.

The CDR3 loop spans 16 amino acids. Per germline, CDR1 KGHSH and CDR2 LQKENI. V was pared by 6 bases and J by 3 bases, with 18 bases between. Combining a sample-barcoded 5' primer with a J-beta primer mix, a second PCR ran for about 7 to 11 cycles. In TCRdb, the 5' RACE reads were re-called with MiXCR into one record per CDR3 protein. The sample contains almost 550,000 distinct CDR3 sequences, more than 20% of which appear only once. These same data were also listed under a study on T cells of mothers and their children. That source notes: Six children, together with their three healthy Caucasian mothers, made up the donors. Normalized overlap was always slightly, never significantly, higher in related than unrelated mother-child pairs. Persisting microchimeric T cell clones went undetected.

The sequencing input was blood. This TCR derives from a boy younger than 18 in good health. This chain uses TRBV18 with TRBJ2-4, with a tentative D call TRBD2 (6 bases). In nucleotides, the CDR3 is TGTGCCAGCTCTCCCAGCATGACTAGTTTCAAAAACATTCAGTACTTC. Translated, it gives CASSPSMTSFKNIQYF.